The 20 T cell receptor beta chains below were found in one sample sequenced in a study of T cell responses to AZD1222 COVID-19 vaccine. TCRdb keeps only in-frame clones here, not all; method: immunoSEQ multiplex PCR. Among about 130,000 clones listed, 87% were seen once. Sequences were derived from peripheral blood, sampled on day 0 of AZD1222 vaccination. Receptors originate from an adult in good health.

This chain links TRBV27 with TRBJ2-7, with 8 bases aligning to TRBD2. The CDR3 consists of 15 residues. Germline lookup yields CDR1 MNHEY and CDR2 SMNVEV (reference sequence). The J segment lost 6 bases and the V segment lost 0 bases, leaving 7 bases of the junction unmatched. CDR3 amino acids: CASSLSSGRLSEQYF. In DNA form, the CDR3 reads TGTGCCAGCAGTTTATCGAGCGGGAGATTAAGCGAGCAGTACTTC.

The chain joins TRBV13 to TRBJ1-2; unclear D gene. Per germline, CDR1 PRHDT and CDR2 FYEKMQ (reference sequence). Trimming stripped 0 bases from V and 5 bases from J, with 4 bases between. The CDR3 is 12 amino acids. Here the CDR3 reads CASSLGEYGYTF. CDR3 bases: TGTGCCAGCAGCTTAGGAGAGTATGGCTACACCTTC.

V usage is TRBV28 and J usage is TRBJ2-1; TRBD2 is a possible D gene (6 bases). V lost 4 bases to trimming and J lost 0 bases, with 16 bases between them. This CDR3 spans 17 amino acids. The germline V gene encodes CDR1 MDHEN and CDR2 SYDVKM. CDR3 protein: CASSSPGVPSSYNEQFF. The DNA for the CDR3 is TGTGCCAGCAGTTCCCCGGGGGTGCCGAGCTCCTACAATGAGCAGTTCTTC.

The V and J genes are TRBV7-9 and TRBJ2-7; TRBD1 might be the D (6 bases). With 8 bases removed from V and 6 bases from J, the gap between germline ends came to 26 bases. This CDR3 spans 16 amino acids. The V gene's germline CDR1 is SEHNR and CDR2 FQNEAQ (reference sequence). CDR3 bases: TGTGCCAGCTCTTACGGGACAACCCACCGACGCGGCGAGCAGTACTTC. Protein product: CASSYGTTHRRGEQYF. Variable domain in full (rest from reference TRBV7-9 and TRBJ2-7): DTGVSQNPRHKITKRGQNVTFRCDPISEHNRLYWYRQTLGQGPEFLTYFQNEAQLEKSRLLSDRFSAERPKGSFSTLEIQRTEQGDSAMYLCASSYGTTHRRGEQYFGPGTRLTVT.

This chain joins TRBV6-6 and TRBJ1-1; no clear D gene. The CDR3 covers 15 residues. With 8 bases removed from V and 1 base from J, the gap between germline ends came to 17 bases. Germline loops: CDR1 MNHNY, CDR2 SVGAGI (reference sequence). CDR3 bases: TGTGCCAGCGCTAAGTGGGAGAAAGAGAACACTGAAGCTTTCTTT. Translation gives CASAKWEKENTEAFF.

CDR3 residues: CASSIVRGWGPGANVLTF. CDR3 nucleotides: TGTGCCAGTAGTATAGTCCGGGGTTGGGGCCCTGGGGCCAACGTCCTGACTTTC. The chain links TRBV19 to TRBJ2-6, with D perhaps TRBD1 or TRBD2 (5 bases each). This CDR3 is built from 18 residues. Deletions cut 1 base from V and 2 bases from J, with 15 bases between. The germline V gene encodes CDR1 LNHDA and CDR2 SQIVND (reference sequence).

The genes are TRBV18 and TRBJ2-7, with D unclear. This CDR3 is 15 amino acids long. CDR1 and CDR2 from the germline V gene are KGHSH and LQKENI. Trimming cost V 3 bases and J 5 bases, with 17 bases left between them. Written as DNA, the CDR3 is TGTGCCAGCTCACCGCGGACGGACCCTCGGAACGAGCAGTACTTC. It is translated as CASSPRTDPRNEQYF.

This clone was recorded only once. The CDR3 here is CASSTYRGENNEQFF. CDR3 coding DNA: TGTGCCAGCAGTACCTACAGGGGCGAGAACAATGAGCAGTTCTTC. This rearrangement joins TRBV2 to TRBJ2-1; 7 nucleotides align to TRBD1. The length of the CDR3 is 15 residues. After removal of 5 bases from V and 5 bases from J, the junction contained 9 bases not matched to a gene. The germline V gene has CDR1 SNHLY and CDR2 FYNNEI.

CDR3 region: CASSYPQGRGNYGYTF. CDR3 in DNA: TGTGCCAGCAGTTACCCCCAGGGAAGGGGCAACTATGGCTACACCTTC. The V gene is TRBV6-5, the J gene TRBJ1-2; weak D call: TRBD1 (5 bases). V gave up 2 bases and J gave up 2 bases, with 15 bases separating them. Per germline, CDR1 MNHEY and CDR2 SVGAGI. The CDR3 runs 16 residues.

This rearrangement joins TRBV2 to TRBJ1-2; D gene ambiguous. This CDR3 comprises 11 residues. Trimming stripped 3 bases from V and 4 bases from J, with 3 bases between. Looked up from germline, CDR1 is SNHLY and CDR2 is FYNNEI. The CDR3 region is CASSDVYGYTF. CDR3 bases: TGTGCCAGCAGTGATGTCTATGGCTACACCTTC.

This chain connects TRBV14 to TRBJ2-6; D is uncertain. Germline values: CDR1 SGHDN, CDR2 FVKESK. The CDR3 loop spans 17 amino acids. V was pared by 4 bases and J by 0 bases, with 13 bases between. The CDR3 DNA follows: TGTGCCAGCAGCCCCTGGACGGTTAGCTCTGGGGCCAACGTCCTGACTTTC. Its protein product is CASSPWTVSSGANVLTF. Combining the CDR3 with reference TRBV14 and TRBJ2-6 gives the whole variable domain EAGVTQFPSHSVIEKGQTVTLRCDPISGHDNLYWYRRVMGKEIKFLLHFVKESKQDESGMPNNRFLAERTGGTYSTLKVQPAELEDSGVYFCASSPWTVSSGANVLTFGAGSRLTVL.

In its sample, this clone was seen a few times. V and J are TRBV30 and TRBJ1-2, with D perhaps matching TRBD1 (5 bases). V gave up 0 bases and J gave up 2 bases, with 7 bases separating them. The CDR3 has 13 amino acids. CDR1 and CDR2 (germline): GTSNPN, SVGIG (reference sequence). CDR3 sequence: CAWSVSGNYGYTF. The DNA of the CDR3 is TGTGCCTGGAGTGTTTCAGGGAACTATGGCTACACCTTC.

V and J are TRBV18 and TRBJ1-2; D is perhaps TRBD1 (6 bases). This CDR3 contains 14 residues. Germline V gives CDR1 KGHSH, CDR2 LQKENI. V lost 2 bases to trimming and J lost 4 bases, with 11 bases between them. CDR3: CASSPIRGTYGYTF. CDR3 DNA sequence: TGTGCCAGCTCACCAATTAGGGGGACCTATGGCTACACCTTC. Using reference TRBV18 and TRBJ1-2 for the parts outside the CDR3, the full variable domain is NAGVMQNPRHLVRRRGQEARLRCSPMKGHSHVYWYRQLPEEGLKFMVYLQKENIIDESGMPKERFSAEFPKEGPSILRIQQVVRGDSAAYFCASSPIRGTYGYTFGSGTRLTVV.

The rearrangement uses TRBV28 and TRBJ2-7; unclear D gene. The CDR3 has 12 amino acids. Germline assignment: CDR1 MDHEN and CDR2 SYDVKM. V lost 3 bases and J 6 bases, leaving 9 bases between the germline ends. The CDR3 region is CASSFRAAEQYF. The CDR3 DNA follows: TGTGCCAGCAGTTTTAGGGCCGCCGAGCAGTACTTC.

This chain uses TRBV10-3 with TRBJ1-5, with TRBD1 as a possible D gene (6 bases). Trimming cost V 4 bases and J 6 bases, with 10 bases left between them. Per the germline V gene, CDR1 is ENHRY and CDR2 is SYGVKD. The CDR3 is 13 residues long. The CDR3, as DNA: TGTGCCATCAGTGTGGCAGGGGTTCAGCCCCAGCATTTT. Translating it yields CAISVAGVQPQHF.

The chain uses TRBV27 and TRBJ1-4, with D unresolved. There are 14 residues in the CDR3. V shed 3 bases and J shed 4 bases, with 9 bases lying between them. Germline CDR1 MNHEY, CDR2 SMNVEV (reference sequence). The CDR3 here is CASSFNGRNEKLFF. The CDR3 DNA reads as TGTGCCAGCAGTTTCAACGGCCGTAATGAAAAACTGTTTTTT.

J is TRBJ1-2 and V is TRBV4-1, with D possibly matching TRBD1 (5 bases). Trimming removed 0 bases from V and 4 bases from J, with 12 bases in between. Germline V gene sequence: CDR1 MGHRA, CDR2 YSYEKL. This CDR3 has 15 amino acids. The CDR3 DNA reads as TGCGCCAGCAGCCAAGATACGGGGCAGGTCTATGGCTACACCTTC. Translated, it gives CASSQDTGQVYGYTF.

V gene TRBV7-2 combines with J gene TRBJ2-1, with D possibly being TRBD1 (6 bases). The CDR3 covers 15 residues. The V and J ends lost 4 bases and 6 bases respectively, with 16 bases between them. CDR1 and CDR2 from the germline V gene are SGHTA and FQGNSA. The DNA of the CDR3 is TGTGCCAGCAGCTCTGGGGGACACTCTATCAATGAGCAGTTCTTC. This encodes CASSSGGHSINEQFF.

Remarks on this clone: One end of the junction varies from germline; a read error may be responsible. This sequence joins TRBV7-7 and TRBJ2-1, with TRBD2 identical over 7 bases. The CDR3 is made up of 14 amino acids. Germline V gene sequence: CDR1 SSHAT, CDR2 FNYEAQ (reference sequence). The CDR3 nucleotides read TGTGCTAGCAGCCGGGACTTCTGGGAGGGTGAGCAGTTCTTC. Translating it yields CASSRDFWEGEQFF.

The V gene is TRBV27, the J gene TRBJ2-2; 14 bases map to TRBD2. The V segment lost 6 bases and the J segment 4 bases; nucleotides outside the gene matches: 10. This CDR3 spans 18 amino acids. Looked up from germline, CDR1 is MNHEY and CDR2 is SMNVEV (reference sequence). DNA of the CDR3: TGTGCCAGCAGCCGACTAGCGGGAGGGCTGACCTTCACCGGGGAGCTGTTTTTT. Translated: CASSRLAGGLTFTGELFF.